A selection of T cell receptor beta chains follows, all from one sample in a study of T-cell memory formation after mild COVID-19. TCRdb processed the 5' RACE reads anew with MiXCR; each CDR3 protein has one entry. Here the sample spans 100,000 to 150,000 distinct CDR3 sequences, about 6% being singletons. Material: PBMCs or a T cell subset sorted from them (not recorded which). These TCRs come from an adult woman who had mild COVID-19 (a few samples of this study predate the infection). Cell type and time point are not known. Both conserved end residues are part of each CDR3. Each record gives: clone size, J gene, V gene, D gene, CDR3 DNA, CDR3 protein. The D gene is left open where the match is weak. Size tells how often a clone was seen (once, few, many) or the class of an expanded clone, and some rows leave it out.

many | TRBJ2-7 | TRBV30 | . | TGTGCCTGGTCCCTGGGGGTCCAGAGCTCCTACGAGCAGTACTTC | CAWSLGVQSSYEQYF
few | TRBJ1-3 | TRBV7-9 | . | TGTGCCAGCAGCTTAGGAGCGAAGGACACCATATATTTT | CASSLGAKDTIYF
few | TRBJ1-5 | TRBV29-1 | . | TGCAGCGCTGGGGCGGACCCGGGTCAGCCCCAGCATTTT | CSAGADPGQPQHF
many | TRBJ1-2 | TRBV7-2 | . | TGTGCCAGCAGCCGGGACGGGAGCTATGGCTACACCTTC | CASSRDGSYGYTF
. | TRBJ2-3 | TRBV5-1 | . | TGCGCCAGCAGCATGGGGTTGACTGGAGATACGCAGTATTTT | CASSMGLTGDTQYF
. | TRBJ2-5 | TRBV4-1 | . | TGCGCCAGCAGCCAAGATATGTTCCCAGCGCAGGGGTCCCAGTACTTC | CASSQDMFPAQGSQYF
. | TRBJ2-7 | TRBV3-1 | TRBD1 | TGTGCCAGCAGCCAGACACCGGACAGGGGGGAGAGCTTC | CASSQTPDRGESF
many | TRBJ1-1 | TRBV12-3/TRBV12-4 | . | TGTGCCAGCAGTTCGGGGAACACTGAAGCTTTCTTT | CASSSGNTEAFF
. | TRBJ1-2 | TRBV5-1 | TRBD1 | TGCGCCAGCAGCTTGGTTCGCCCGGGACAGGGGGCCGGCTACACCTTC | CASSLVRPGQGAGYTF
. | TRBJ2-2 | TRBV7-3 | TRBD1 | TGTGCCAGCAGCCCCCAGGGGACAGTGGGCACCGGGGAGCTGTTTTTT | CASSPQGTVGTGELFF
few | TRBJ1-1 | TRBV7-9 | . | TGTGCCAGCAGCTTAGAGGGGGGTGGCACTGAAGCTTTCTTT | CASSLEGGGTEAFF
few | TRBJ2-2 | TRBV7-9 | TRBD2 | TGTGCCAGCAGCTGGGGACTAGCGGGAAGAGCCGGGGAGCTGTTTTTT | CASSWGLAGRAGELFF
. | TRBJ2-5 | TRBV18 | . | TGTGCCAGCTCACCAGGAGGGGGCTGGGAGACCCAGTACTTC | CASSPGGGWETQYF
many | TRBJ2-2 | TRBV5-1 | . | TGCGCCAGCAGCTTGATCGCGGGGAAGGCCGGGGAGCTGTTTTTT | CASSLIAGKAGELFF
few | TRBJ2-2 | TRBV4-2 | TRBD2 | TGTGCCAGCAGCCCACCGGGGGGGTTCGGGGAGCTGTTTTTT | CASSPPGGFGELFF
. | TRBJ2-3 | TRBV7-2 | . | TGTGCCAGCAGCTTAGGGGGGTCGGTAGATACGCAGTATTTT | CASSLGGSVDTQYF
many | TRBJ2-2 | TRBV7-2 | TRBD2 | TGTGCCAGCAGCTTGCTCGGCGGGAGAGCAACCGGGGAGCTGTTTTTT | CASSLLGGRATGELFF
. | TRBJ1-3 | TRBV7-2 | . | TGTGCCAGCAGCCTCCCCCGGGGTCGCCGAAACACCATATATTTT | CASSLPRGRRNTIYF
many | TRBJ2-1 | TRBV7-7 | . | TGTGCTAGCAGCCTGGACAGCTGGGGGGAGCAGTTCTTC | CASSLDSWGEQFF
few | TRBJ1-1 | TRBV4-2 | TRBD1 | TGTGCCAGCAGCCAAGCAGGACAGGGAAACACTGAAGCTTTCTTT | CASSQAGQGNTEAFF
many | TRBJ2-7 | TRBV12-3/TRBV12-4 | . | TGTGCCAGCAGTTTAGCAGGCCCCTACGAGCAGTACTTC | CASSLAGPYEQYF
many | TRBJ1-4 | TRBV5-1 | . | TGCGCCAGCAGTTTAACGGGGGCGAGGGATGAAAAACTGTTTTTT | CASSLTGARDEKLFF
few | TRBJ2-2 | TRBV11-2 | TRBD1 | TGTGCCAGCAGCCTACAGGGGGCAAACACCGGGGAGCTGTTTTTT | CASSLQGANTGELFF
many | TRBJ2-5 | TRBV29-1 | . | TGCAGCGTTGCTCGGGGACAACAGGGAGAGACCCAGTACTTC | CSVARGQQGETQYF
few | TRBJ1-3 | TRBV11-3 | . | TGTGCCAGCAGGTTAAGAAACACCATATATTTT | CASRLRNTIYF
few | TRBJ2-3 | TRBV7-2 | . | TGTGCCAGCACCCAGAGCGCAGATACGCAGTATTTT | CASTQSADTQYF
many | TRBJ2-7 | TRBV7-2 | TRBD2 | TGTGCCAGCAGCTTAGCCCCGACTAGCCGCCCCGAGCAGTACTTC | CASSLAPTSRPEQYF
few | TRBJ1-2 | TRBV11-2 | . | TGTGCCAGCACCCCTTGGGGGGGAGGCTATGGCTACACCTTC | CASTPWGGGYGYTF
many | TRBJ1-2 | TRBV6-5 | TRBD1 | TGTGCCAGCAGTTCTCCGGGACAGGGAGGTGGCTACACCTTC | CASSSPGQGGGYTF
many | TRBJ2-7 | TRBV7-9 | . | TGTGCCAGCAGCTTAGGCAGCGGCGAGCAGTACTTC | CASSLGSGEQYF
many | TRBJ2-7 | TRBV29-1 | . | TGCAGCGTTGCTGACGGTTCCTACGAGCAGTACTTC | CSVADGSYEQYF
. | TRBJ2-3 | TRBV6-1 | . | TGTGCCAGCAGTGAAGGTTCTAGCACAGATACGCAGTATTTT | CASSEGSSTDTQYF
. | TRBJ2-1 | TRBV24-1 | TRBD2 | TGTGCCACCGCCGGGACTAGCGGGAGGGATGAGCAGTTCTTC | CATAGTSGRDEQFF
few | TRBJ1-1 | TRBV20-1 | TRBD1 | TGCAGTGCTAGAGTTCCCGTACAGGGGAGGACTGAAGCTTTCTTT | CSARVPVQGRTEAFF
many | TRBJ2-1 | TRBV7-3 | . | TGTGCCAGCAGCGAAGGGGCGACCTGGGACAAGCAGTTCTTC | CASSEGATWDKQFF
few | TRBJ2-5 | TRBV6-5 | . | TGTGCCAGCCGACTTCCGGGAGCAGAGACCCAGTACTTC | CASRLPGAETQYF
many | TRBJ2-6 | TRBV12-3/TRBV12-4 | TRBD1 | TGTGCCAGCAGCCCTAGAACAGGGGCCTACTCTGGGGCCAACGTCCTGACTTTC | CASSPRTGAYSGANVLTF
few | TRBJ2-3 | TRBV4-1 | TRBD2 | TGCGCCAGCAGCCAAGATTTCGAACGAGCGGGGAGCACAGATACGCAGTATTTT | CASSQDFERAGSTDTQYF
many | TRBJ1-6 | TRBV15 | . | TGTGCCACCAGCACGGCGGGGGTTGGGAATTCACCCCTCCACTTT | CATSTAGVGNSPLHF
many | TRBJ2-1 | TRBV19 | . | TGTGCCAGTCGCGTAGTAGGGTTGGGTTACAATGAGCAGTTCTTC | CASRVVGLGYNEQFF
many | TRBJ2-5 | TRBV5-1 | . | TGTGCCAGCAGCCTTCGGGAGACCCAGTACTTC | CASSLRETQYF
many | TRBJ2-7 | TRBV30 | TRBD1 | TGTGCCTGGAGTGTTTTGGGACAGGGGGGCGAGCAGTACTTC | CAWSVLGQGGEQYF
many | TRBJ1-1 | TRBV5-1 | . | TGCGCCAGCAGTACATTCGGGACATCGAACACTGAAGCTTTCTTT | CASSTFGTSNTEAFF
few | TRBJ2-5 | TRBV7-9 | TRBD2 | TGTGCCAGCACCCTAGCGGGGAACAGGGGGACCCAGTACTTC | CASTLAGNRGTQYF
many | TRBJ1-5 | TRBV27 | . | TGTGCCAGCAGGGCTCTATATAGCAATCAGCCCCAGCATTTT | CASRALYSNQPQHF
many | TRBJ2-2 | TRBV2 | . | TGTGCCAGCAGTGGCGACAGAAACACCGGGGAGCTGTTTTTT | CASSGDRNTGELFF
. | TRBJ1-2 | TRBV6-5 | . | TGTGCCAGCAGTCACAATGACATGGGGAGCTATGGCTACACCTTC | CASSHNDMGSYGYTF
few | TRBJ1-4 | TRBV6-5 | . | TGTGCCAGCAGGGGTAGACAGTCTGAAAAACTGTTTTTT | CASRGRQSEKLFF
many | TRBJ2-2 | TRBV10-3 | TRBD2 | TGTGCCATCAGTGTCCCGCGGGGGAACGGGGAGCTGTTTTTT | CAISVPRGNGELFF
. | TRBJ1-5 | TRBV2 | TRBD1 | TGTGCCAGCAGTAAAACGCGGGGACAGGGGCTCGATCAGCCCCAGCATTTT | CASSKTRGQGLDQPQHF
many | TRBJ2-2 | TRBV20-1 | . | TGCAGTGCTAGAGATCTACTTAACACCGGGGAGCTGTTTTTT | CSARDLLNTGELFF
. | TRBJ2-7 | TRBV7-2 | TRBD2 | TGTGCCAGCAGCTTGACGAGCGGGAGTGTCTCCTACGAGCAGTACTTC | CASSLTSGSVSYEQYF